Shown below are 12 T cell receptor beta chains from a single sample sequenced in a study of beta chain features in type 1 diabetes. cDNA synthesis used the whole RNA isolate, giving expressed TCRB sequences. Assay: immunoSEQ multiplex PCR; the TCRdb copy retains only in-frame clones and omits some. The sample holds about 410,000 clones, around 14% seen once. The sequenced sample was naive CD4+ T cells from blood. These receptors came from a man aged 30-40 years in good health.

The chain couples TRBV7-2 to TRBJ1-5; D gene uncertain. CDR3 length equals 13 residues. V dropped 6 bases and J dropped 7 bases, with 13 bases sitting between them. Germline V CDR1 and CDR2: SGHTA, FQGNSA. The CDR3 DNA sequence: TGTGCCAGCAGTTCAGATCTGCACCAGCCCCAGCATTTT. This sequence encodes CASSSDLHQPQHF.

The J gene is TRBJ2-3, the V gene TRBV4-3; 10 bases match TRBD2. The trim removed 0 bases at V and 6 bases at J, leaving 6 bases unmatched. The CDR3 runs 16 residues. Germline lookup yields CDR1 LGHNA and CDR2 YSLEER. The CDR3 DNA reads as TGCGCCAGCAGCCAAGAGGGGCTAGCGGGGGACGATACGCAGTATTTT. Protein: CASSQEGLAGDDTQYF.

The rearrangement links TRBV6-5 to TRBJ1-2, with no clear D. The V end was cut by 1 base, the J end by 0 bases, with 3 bases between. CDR3 size: 13 residues. CDR1 MNHEY and CDR2 SVGAGI come from the germline V gene. This chain's CDR3 is CASSYLANYGYTF. The CDR3 DNA reads as TGTGCCAGCAGTTACTTGGCTAACTATGGCTACACCTTC.

The chain links TRBV6-1 to TRBJ2-6, with D hard to call. The V end was cut by 7 bases, the J end by 3 bases, with 7 bases between. This CDR3 region has 13 residues. CDR1 is MNHNS, CDR2 SASEGT, per germline. The DNA for the CDR3 is TGTGCCAGCACTCTTCATGGGGCCAACGTCCTGACTTTC. As protein: CASTLHGANVLTF.

This clone occurred a few times. This sequence joins TRBV30 and TRBJ2-5; no clear D gene. Per germline, CDR1 GTSNPN and CDR2 SVGIG (reference sequence). Between the trimmed V and J ends, which lost 3 bases and 2 bases, there was a span of 13 bases. The CDR3 is 14 amino acids. The CDR3 region is CAWRAVRIQETQYF. In nucleotides, the CDR3 is TGTGCCTGGAGGGCCGTACGAATACAAGAGACCCAGTACTTC.

This clone was counted only a few times. The chain combines TRBV5-1 with TRBJ1-3; D not resolved. The length of the CDR3 is 13 residues. V was cut by 3 bases and J by 0 bases, with 4 bases left in between. Germline V gene sequence: CDR1 SGHRS, CDR2 YFSETQ. CDR3 region: CASSSDSGNTIYF. The CDR3 DNA is TGCGCCAGCAGCTCCGACTCTGGAAACACCATATATTTT.

This clone showed up just a few times. The chain is built from TRBV2 and TRBJ2-3; D unresolved. Per the germline V gene, CDR1 is SNHLY and CDR2 is FYNNEI. CDR3 length: 12 residues. V dropped 5 bases and J dropped 7 bases, with 10 bases sitting between them. CDR3 DNA: TGTGCCAGCAGTACCCCGGGCTATACGCAGTATTTT. It encodes CASSTPGYTQYF.

This clone was seen only a few times. The J gene is TRBJ1-1, the V gene TRBV25-1; no clear D gene. The germline V and J ends were trimmed by 8 bases and 5 bases, with 9 bases remaining between them. CDR1 is MGHDK and CDR2 is SYGVNS in the germline V gene. The CDR3 sequence is 11 residues long. The CDR3 loop is CASSTGTEAFF. CDR3 bases: TGTGCCAGCTCTACGGGAACTGAAGCTTTCTTT.

V is TRBV5-1 and J is TRBJ2-5, with TRBD1 matching over 9 bases. V shed 4 bases, J shed 5 bases, and the junction held 6 bases outside the gene matches. Germline CDR1 and CDR2: SGHRS and YFSETQ. This CDR3 contains 14 residues. In nucleotides, the CDR3 is TGCGCCAGCAGCCGAGGACAGGGGCCGGAGACCCAGTACTTC. Translated, it gives CASSRGQGPETQYF.

The sample holds a few counts of this clone. The chain is built from TRBV19 and TRBJ1-6; D is unclear. CDR1 LNHDA and CDR2 SQIVND come from the germline V gene (reference sequence). The CDR3 totals 13 residues. Between the trimmed V and J ends, which lost 5 bases and 7 bases, there was a span of 9 bases. The CDR3 DNA sequence: TGTGCCAGTAGTCAACCAATCAATTCACCCCTCCACTTT. Translation gives CASSQPINSPLHF.

This clone has just a few counts. The gene calls are TRBV18 and TRBJ2-6; TRBD1 aligns across 7 bases. Germline V gene lookup returns CDR1 KGHSH and CDR2 LQKENI. The CDR3 is 17 residues long. J gave up 0 bases and V 2 bases, and 4 bases lay outside the gene matches. CDR3 sequence: CASSPLGQTSGANVLTF. The CDR3, as DNA: TGTGCCAGCTCACCATTGGGACAGACCTCTGGGGCCAACGTCCTGACTTTC.

This clone turned up a few times. The chain recombines TRBV7-2 with TRBJ2-1; 7 bases agree with TRBD2. V dropped 6 bases and J dropped 0; count of bases not matched to a gene: 5. This CDR3 is built from 15 residues. Germline lookup yields CDR1 SGHTA and CDR2 FQGNSA. The CDR3 sequence: CASRPSGGSYNEQFF. CDR3 in DNA: TGTGCCAGCAGGCCTAGCGGAGGCTCCTACAATGAGCAGTTCTTC.